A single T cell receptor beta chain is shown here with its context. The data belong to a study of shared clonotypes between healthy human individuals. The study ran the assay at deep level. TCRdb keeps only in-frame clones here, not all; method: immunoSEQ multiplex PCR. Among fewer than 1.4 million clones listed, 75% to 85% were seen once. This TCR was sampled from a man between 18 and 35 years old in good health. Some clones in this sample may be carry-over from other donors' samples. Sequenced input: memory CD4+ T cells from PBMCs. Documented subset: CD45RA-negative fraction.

The CDR3 region has the DNA TGTGCCAGCAGTCGATCGGGGACAGAGGCTGGGGCCAACGTCCTGACTTTC. This codes for CASSRSGTEAGANVLTF. This chain uses TRBV27 with TRBJ2-6; TRBD1 agrees at 7 bases. The CDR3 runs 17 residues. With V trimmed by 5 bases and J by 2 bases, 9 bases remained unmatched. Germline lookup yields CDR1 MNHEY and CDR2 SMNVEV (reference sequence).